The 23 T cell receptor beta chains listed next were all sequenced from one sample in a study of cytomegalovirus exposure and HLA in healthy donors. The PCR contained 60 Vbeta and 13 Jbeta primers. TCRdb's table, derived via immunoSEQ multiplex PCR, lists solely in-frame clones and lacks some. This table has 100,000 to 150,000 clones, about three quarters appearing once. Sequencing used PBMCs. These receptors came from a man aged 35 to 55 in good health and CMV-seropositive.

This clone was seen more than once but under ten times. The chain employs TRBV5-1 and TRBJ2-3; 9 bases map to TRBD1. Germline V gives CDR1 SGHRS, CDR2 YFSETQ. The CDR3 is 16 residues long. The ends lost 3 bases at V and 6 bases at J; junction bases unmatched: 11. The CDR3 DNA sequence: TGCGCCAGCAGCTCGGGCCCGGGACAGGGAGGTGATACGCAGTATTTT. Protein: CASSSGPGQGGDTQYF.

This chain uses TRBV19 with TRBJ2-1; D may be TRBD1 (6 bases). CDR3 length equals 15 residues. The germline V gene encodes CDR1 LNHDA and CDR2 SQIVND (reference sequence). V was cut by 3 bases and J by 5 bases, with 14 bases left in between. The CDR3 region is CASSIRGRTHNEQFF. CDR3 in DNA: TGTGCCAGTAGTATCAGGGGCCGAACCCACAATGAGCAGTTCTTC.

V usage is TRBV6-1 and J usage is TRBJ2-6; D possibly corresponds to TRBD1 (6 bases). The CDR3 consists of 18 residues. V was shortened by 0 bases and J by 0 bases, with 12 bases between the two germline ends. The V gene's germline CDR1 is MNHNS and CDR2 SASEGT. The CDR3 DNA reads TGTGCCAGCAGTGAAGCGCGGACAGCCCTCTCTGGGGCCAACGTCCTGACTTTC. Its protein is CASSEARTALSGANVLTF.

This clone occurred a few times. The chain has TRBV6-1 and TRBJ1-1, with D perhaps matching TRBD1 (6 bases). This CDR3 is 16 amino acids long. In germline, CDR1 is MNHNS, CDR2 SASEGT. V was shortened by 4 bases and J by 3 bases, with 18 bases between the two germline ends. The CDR3 reads CASSVGGKGRYTEAFF. CDR3 coding DNA: TGTGCCAGCAGTGTTGGGGGCAAGGGGCGATACACTGAAGCTTTCTTT.

The rearrangement joins TRBV30 to TRBJ2-7; TRBD2 matches 15 bases. The CDR3 is 14 amino acids. The germline gives CDR1 GTSNPN, CDR2 SVGIG (reference sequence). V shed 4 bases and J 6 bases; nucleotides not matched to a gene: 4. The CDR3 nucleotides read TGTGCCTGGACTTCGGGACTAGCGGGGGGCGAGCAGTACTTC. Translated: CAWTSGLAGGEQYF.

This clone showed up just once. Other nucleotide sequences in the sample specify the same CDR3. This sequence joins TRBV14 and TRBJ1-5, with TRBD1 identical over 7 bases. This CDR3 has 14 residues. Losses at the gene ends were 4 bases for V and 6 bases for J; bases not matched to a gene: 6. Germline CDR1 SGHDN, CDR2 FVKESK. For the CDR3, the DNA is TGTGCCAGCAGCCGACAGGGCCAAGGTCAGCCCCAGCATTTT. It translates to CASSRQGQGQPQHF.

The V call is TRBV2, the J call TRBJ1-5; 8 bases are shared with TRBD1. Germline-derived CDR1 and CDR2 are SNHLY and FYNNEI. The junction had 4 bases not matched to a gene; V was cut back by 6 bases and J by 0 bases. CDR3 length equals 15 residues. CDR3 sequence reads: CASSRDRNSNQPQHF. The CDR3 nucleotides are TGTGCCAGCAGCAGGGACAGGAATAGCAATCAGCCCCAGCATTTT.

V usage is TRBV19 and J usage is TRBJ1-1, with 7 nucleotides matching TRBD1. V lost 1 base, J lost 4 bases, and 6 bases stayed unmatched. CDR1 and CDR2 (germline): LNHDA, SQIVND (reference sequence). The CDR3 runs 15 residues. CDR3 loop: CASSIGQGRSTEAFF. The CDR3 bases are TGTGCCAGTAGTATAGGACAGGGTCGCAGCACTGAAGCTTTCTTT.

This clone was recorded a few times. The chain uses TRBV25-1 and TRBJ2-3; D call uncertain. Trimming cost V 5 bases and J 2 bases, with 8 bases left between them. Germline V gene sequence: CDR1 MGHDK, CDR2 SYGVNS. The length of the CDR3 is 13 residues. The CDR3 DNA sequence: TGTGCCAGCAGTAAACAGTCCACAGATACGCAGTATTTT. Its translation: CASSKQSTDTQYF.

Concerning this clone: Other DNA sequences from this sample encode an identical CDR3 as well. The CDR3 region has the DNA TGTGCCAGCAGTTACAGGGGCGGGGGTCAGCCCCAGCATTTT. It encodes CASSYRGGGQPQHF. The rearrangement uses TRBV6-5 and TRBJ1-5; D might be TRBD1 (5 bases). This CDR3 comprises 14 residues. The ends were cut back, 2 bases at V and 6 bases at J, with 11 bases in the middle. CDR1 MNHEY and CDR2 SVGAGI come from the germline V gene.

CDR3 sequence: CASSLPLGTSKFF. In DNA, the CDR3 is TGTGCCAGCAGTCTGCCCCTCGGGACTAGCAAGTTCTTC. The rearrangement links TRBV28 to TRBJ2-1; 9 positions match TRBD2. CDR1 and CDR2 (germline): MDHEN, SYDVKM. V was clipped by 5 bases and J by 14 bases; unmatched bases: 10. This CDR3 has 13 residues. The variable domain in full, with the rest retrieved from reference TRBV28 and TRBJ2-1, is DVKVTQSSRYLVKRTGEKVFLECVQDMDHENMFWYRQDPGLGLRLIYFSYDVKMKEKGDIPEGYSVSREKKERFSLILESASTNQTSMYLCASSLPLGTSKFFGPGTRLTVL.

The rearrangement links TRBV28 to TRBJ1-5, with 7 nucleotides matching TRBD1. The V and J ends lost 5 bases and 2 bases, in that order; junction bases with no gene match: 6. In germline, CDR1 is MDHEN, CDR2 SYDVKM. This CDR3 is 15 amino acids long. The CDR3 region has the DNA TGTGCCAGCAGTCCTATCCAGGGGGGCAATCAGCCCCAGCATTTT. It translates to CASSPIQGGNQPQHF. Drawing the rest from reference TRBV28 and TRBJ1-5, the complete variable domain is DVKVTQSSRYLVKRTGEKVFLECVQDMDHENMFWYRQDPGLGLRLIYFSYDVKMKEKGDIPEGYSVSREKKERFSLILESASTNQTSMYLCASSPIQGGNQPQHFGDGTRLSIL.

The chain uses TRBV6-1 and TRBJ1-2, with 8 bases fitting TRBD1. Germline loops: CDR1 MNHNS, CDR2 SASEGT. The CDR3 is made up of 14 amino acids. After removal of 7 bases from V and 4 bases from J, the junction contained 8 bases not matched to a gene. The CDR3 reads CASTLGQGGYGYTF. Written as DNA, the CDR3 is TGTGCCAGCACCCTTGGACAGGGAGGCTATGGCTACACCTTC.

This clone was seen more than once but under ten times. The chain recombines TRBV27 with TRBJ2-1, with 9 positions matching TRBD2. V shed 1 base and J 4 bases; nucleotides not matched to a gene: 11. The germline V gene has CDR1 MNHEY and CDR2 SMNVEV (reference sequence). This CDR3 is 18 amino acids long. Here the CDR3 reads CASSLLPLTSGSYNEQFF. CDR3 DNA sequence: TGTGCCAGCAGTTTATTACCCCTTACTAGCGGGTCATACAATGAGCAGTTCTTC.

This chain joins TRBV5-1 and TRBJ1-1; D uncertain. The germline V gene encodes CDR1 SGHRS and CDR2 YFSETQ. CDR3 length: 15 residues. V was clipped by 4 bases and J by 0 bases, with 13 bases between them. CDR3 in DNA: TGCGCCAGCAGCCCGCGGGTGCCCGTGAACACTGAAGCTTTCTTT. This gives the protein CASSPRVPVNTEAFF.

The rearrangement uses TRBV5-1 and TRBJ1-2; tentative D call: TRBD1 (5 bases). Germline V gene lookup returns CDR1 SGHRS and CDR2 YFSETQ. The V end lost 2 bases, the J end lost 12 bases, and 23 bases lay between the germline ends. The CDR3 sequence is 15 residues long. The CDR3 here is CASSLGNRVPGQNTF. For the CDR3, the DNA is TGCGCCAGCAGCTTAGGAAACCGGGTCCCCGGACAAAACACCTTC. The entire variable domain, with the rest obtained from reference TRBV5-1 and TRBJ1-2, is as follows: KAGVTQTPRYLIKTRGQQVTLSCSPISGHRSVSWYQQTPGQGLQFLFEYFSETQRNKGNFPGRFSGRQFSNSRSEMNVSTLELGDSALYLCASSLGNRVPGQNTFGSGTRLTVV.

The chain recombines TRBV15 with TRBJ2-7, with D perhaps matching TRBD2 (7 bases). The V end was cut by 1 base, the J end by 2 bases, with 15 bases between. Per the germline V gene, CDR1 is LNHNV and CDR2 is YYDKDF (reference sequence). The CDR3 spans 16 residues. In DNA form, the CDR3 reads TGTGCCACCAGCAGAGGAGGCGGGGGCGCTACCTACGAGCAGTACTTC. Its protein product is CATSRGGGGATYEQYF.

The V and J genes are TRBV28 and TRBJ2-5; 9 positions match TRBD1. The last part of the DNA fits TRBJ2-7 better; the J call may be wrong. CDR3 length: 14 amino acids. The germline CDR1 and CDR2 sequences are MDHEN and SYDVKM. CDR3 sequence reads: CASRLQGADYEQYF. The CDR3 bases are TGTGCCAGCAGGTTACAGGGGGCCGACTACGAGCAGTACTTC.

The chain combines TRBV5-1 with TRBJ2-7; 9 bases map to TRBD1. CDR1 and CDR2 (germline): SGHRS, YFSETQ. V dropped 4 bases and J dropped 7; count of bases not matched to a gene: 9. The CDR3 loop spans 14 amino acids. CDR3 coding DNA: TGCGCCAGCAGCATGGCCGGGACAGGGAGGGAGCAGTACTTC. Its protein product is CASSMAGTGREQYF.

The count of this clone is one. The CDR3 DNA reads as TGCGCCAGCAGCCAGGGACAGGGGGCAGGGAATTCACCCCTCCACTTT. Translation: CASSQGQGAGNSPLHF. This chain joins TRBV5-1 and TRBJ1-6, with 12 bases aligning to TRBD1. The CDR3 has 16 residues. Looked up from germline, CDR1 is SGHRS and CDR2 is YFSETQ. V lost 4 bases and J lost 7; bases outside the gene matches: 6.

The chain couples TRBV5-8 to TRBJ2-1; 9 nucleotides line up with TRBD1. CDR1 and CDR2 from the germline V gene are SGHTS and YDEGEE. The length of the CDR3 is 15 residues. V shed 5 bases and J 5 bases; nucleotides not matched to a gene: 8. The CDR3 region is CASRNDRGIHNEQFF. The CDR3, as DNA: TGTGCCAGCAGAAATGACAGGGGGATCCACAATGAGCAGTTCTTC. The full variable domain, with the rest looked up from reference TRBV5-8 and TRBJ2-1, is EAGVTQSPTHLIKTRGQQATLRCSPISGHTSVYWYQQALGLGLQFLLWYDEGEERNRGNFPPRFSGRQFPNYSSELNVNALELEDSALYLCASRNDRGIHNEQFFGPGTRLTVL.

The chain joins TRBV7-2 to TRBJ1-2; D call uncertain. Germline lookup yields CDR1 SGHTA and CDR2 FQGNSA. The V end lost 2 bases, the J end lost 7 bases, and 11 bases lay between the germline ends. The CDR3 loop spans 13 amino acids. This CDR3 reads CASSLSLSSGYTF. Written as DNA, the CDR3 is TGTGCCAGCAGCTTAAGCCTGTCGAGTGGCTACACCTTC.

The chain joins TRBV6-1 to TRBJ1-5; D perhaps matches TRBD1 (6 bases). The ends were cut back, 5 bases at V and 7 bases at J, with 15 bases in the middle. Germline values: CDR1 MNHNS, CDR2 SASEGT. This CDR3 region has 14 residues. CDR3 bases: TGTGCCAGCAGTACAGGGTTTGTACAGCAGCCCCAGCATTTT. It is translated as CASSTGFVQQPQHF.